What follows is one T cell receptor (beta chain) and its context. The antigen is not known. The sample is drawn from a study of cytomegalovirus exposure and HLA in healthy donors. Findings and limits, study-wide: TCR association rates varied by HLA locus in a later analysis, with DRB1 highest and HLA-C lowest. An ancestry cluster, one associated with Asian ancestry, reportedly showed fewer N-insertions than the approximately 670-donor mean in a later analysis.

Germline CDR1 and CDR2: SGHNT and YYREEE (reference sequence). CDR3 length equals 15 residues. With 1 base clipped from V and 6 bases from J, the junction kept 7 bases outside the gene matches. It was with 60 Vbeta and 13 Jbeta primers that the PCR ran. Some clones are missing from TCRdb's copy, which holds only in-frame ones; the method was immunoSEQ multiplex PCR. In the table there are nearly 110,000 clones, more than 60% of which are singletons. Those who donated were healthy bone marrow donors. The rearrangement links TRBV5-4 to TRBJ2-3; 8 bases are a match to TRBD2. Sequencing was done on a sample of PBMCs. This receptor was taken from a woman aged 45-65 years in good health and CMV-seropositive. The CDR3 DNA reads TGTGCCAGCAGCTTGTCCTGGCGGGGGGAGGATACGCAGTATTTT. This codes for CASSLSWRGEDTQYF.